This TCR beta chain appears in the sequencing data of a study of T-cell memory formation after mild COVID-19. The germline V gene encodes CDR1 LNHDA and CDR2 SQIVND (reference sequence). The J segment lost 6 bases and the V segment lost 2 bases, leaving 6 bases of the junction unmatched. The CDR3 has 14 amino acids. 5'RACE primed from the constant segment yielded TCR alpha and TCR beta cDNA libraries bearing sample barcodes and UMIs. TCRdb called the 5' RACE reads again in MiXCR, with one record for every CDR3 protein. The sample contains roughly 550,000 distinct CDR3 sequences, around 20% of which appear only once.

This TCR was sampled from an adult woman who had mild COVID-19 (a few samples of this study predate the infection). Cell type and time point are not known. This rearrangement joins TRBV19 to TRBJ1-1; 7 nucleotides align to TRBD1. The specimen was PBMCs or a T cell subset sorted from them (not recorded which). This chain's CDR3 is CASSILGGEAEAFF. As DNA, the CDR3 is TGTGCCAGTAGTATATTAGGGGGCGAGGCTGAAGCTTTCTTT.